The 17 T cell receptor beta chains below come from one sample, sequenced in a study of blood T cell repertoires in COVID-19. Clones were sequenced by immunoSEQ multiplex PCR, and TCRdb holds only the in-frame ones, with some missing. The table shows roughly 150,000 clones, with less than 90% occurring only once. The sequenced sample consisted of PBMCs or T cells enriched from blood (not recorded which). These receptors were collected from a woman in her forties or fifties who had recovered from COVID-19.

The V and J genes are TRBV29-1 and TRBJ2-3; 7 bases agree with TRBD2. CDR1 and CDR2 (germline): SQVTM, ANQGSEA. V lost 2 bases and J lost 6; bases outside the gene matches: 2. The CDR3 loop spans 12 amino acids. The CDR3 spells CSVETGGDTQYF. CDR3 nucleotide sequence: TGCAGCGTTGAAACGGGGGGTGATACGCAGTATTTT.

V usage is TRBV5-4 and J usage is TRBJ1-6; TRBD1 might be the D (6 bases). Germline CDR1 reads SGHNT; CDR2 reads YYREEE (reference sequence). V was clipped by 0 bases and J by 9 bases, with 16 bases between them. CDR3 size: 16 residues. This chain's CDR3 is CASSLDLSAGVSPLHF. DNA of the CDR3: TGTGCCAGCAGCTTGGATCTTTCGGCAGGGGTTTCACCCCTCCACTTT.

The chain uses TRBV19 and TRBJ1-5; possibly TRBD1 for D (5 bases). V was trimmed by 1 base and J by 5 bases, leaving 12 bases between them. This CDR3 has 15 residues. Germline V gene data show CDR1 as LNHDA and CDR2 as SQIVND (reference sequence). DNA of the CDR3: TGTGCCAGTAGTATAGGTCGTGGGGGGGATCAGCCCCAGCATTTT. This sequence encodes CASSIGRGGDQPQHF.

Here the CDR3 reads CASSDKGWPLYGYTF. CDR3 bases: TGTGCCAGCAGTGACAAGGGGTGGCCTCTCTATGGCTACACCTTC. V is TRBV2 and J is TRBJ1-2; D may be TRBD1 (5 bases). This CDR3 region has 15 residues. Trimming stripped 3 bases from V and 4 bases from J, with 15 bases between. Looked up from germline, CDR1 is SNHLY and CDR2 is FYNNEI.

The chain links TRBV28 to TRBJ1-6, with D unresolved. In germline, CDR1 is MDHEN, CDR2 SYDVKM. The CDR3 length is 14 residues. The V end lost 6 bases, the J end lost 5 bases, and 11 bases lay between the germline ends. As DNA, the CDR3 is TGTGCCAGCAGGGACTTTGTGGATAATTCACCCCTCCACTTT. This gives the protein CASRDFVDNSPLHF.

The J gene is TRBJ2-3, the V gene TRBV10-1, with TRBD2 identical over 7 bases. There are 17 residues in the CDR3. V was clipped by 4 bases and J by 2 bases; unmatched bases: 12. CDR1 is WNHNN and CDR2 is SYGVQD in the germline V gene (reference sequence). This CDR3 is CASSAPRLARHTDTQYF. The CDR3 bases are TGCGCCAGCAGTGCCCCTAGACTAGCCCGCCACACAGATACGCAGTATTTT.

A few counts support this clone. The sample holds other DNA sequences that translate to the same CDR3. In DNA, the CDR3 is TGTGCCAGCAGTCCGCTAGTCAGGGGACAAGAGACCCAGTACTTC. It specifies CASSPLVRGQETQYF. This chain uses TRBV27 with TRBJ2-5; tentatively, D is TRBD1 (6 bases). The CDR3 has 15 amino acids. V lost 5 bases and J 2 bases, leaving 15 bases between the germline ends. CDR1 and CDR2 from the germline V gene are MNHEY and SMNVEV (reference sequence).

The chain joins TRBV27 to TRBJ2-3, with 9 bases aligning to TRBD2. Germline CDR1 reads MNHEY; CDR2 reads SMNVEV (reference sequence). The CDR3 consists of 17 residues. Trimming took 0 bases from V and 4 from J; bases not matched to a gene: 8. Here the CDR3 DNA reads TGTGCCAGCAGTTTATCCCCCCCTAGCGGGGTATCAGATACGCAGTATTTT. This translates into CASSLSPPSGVSDTQYF.

CDR3 coding DNA: TGTGCCAGCAAAAACCGGGCCAAAAACATTCAGTACTTC. It specifies CASKNRAKNIQYF. The gene calls are TRBV9 and TRBJ2-4; no definite D call. V lost 6 bases and J lost 1, with 8 bases in between. This CDR3 contains 13 residues. Germline V gene data show CDR1 as SGDLS and CDR2 as YYNGEE. The full variable domain, with the rest looked up from reference TRBV9 and TRBJ2-4, is DSGVTQTPKHLITATGQRVTLRCSPRSGDLSVYWYQQSLDQGLQFLIQYYNGEERAKGNILERFSAQQFPDLHSELNLSSLELGDSALYFCASKNRAKNIQYFGAGTRLSVL.

This clone has a single count. This chain's CDR3 is CASSLDADTSYEQYF. The CDR3 DNA reads TGCGCCAGCAGCTTGGATGCTGACACCTCCTACGAGCAGTACTTC. This sequence joins TRBV5-1 and TRBJ2-7; no reliable D call. The germline V and J ends were trimmed by 0 bases and 0 bases, with 10 bases remaining between them. The CDR3 sequence is 15 residues long. Germline assignment: CDR1 SGHRS and CDR2 YFSETQ.

V gene TRBV7-2 combines with J gene TRBJ1-5; 7 nucleotides align to TRBD1. The CDR3 is 16 residues long. Germline CDR1 is SGHTA and CDR2 is FQGNSA. J gave up 7 bases and V 1 base, and 10 bases lay outside the gene matches. As DNA, the CDR3 is TGTGCCAGCAGCTTAGAGGCCAGGGGGAGATCACAGCCCCAGCATTTT. Translation gives CASSLEARGRSQPQHF.

This chain links TRBV29-1 with TRBJ2-7; maybe TRBD2 (5 bases). Germline V gene sequence: CDR1 SQVTM, CDR2 ANQGSEA. CDR3 length equals 12 residues. V dropped 2 bases and J dropped 6 bases, with 11 bases sitting between them. Here the CDR3 reads CSVEPGTGEQYF. DNA of the CDR3: TGCAGCGTTGAACCGGGAACGGGCGAGCAGTACTTC.

The table lists this clone with a few counts. The chain recombines TRBV15 with TRBJ1-1; D is perhaps TRBD1 (6 bases). Trimming removed 3 bases at V and 9 bases at J, with 38 bases between. The CDR3 has 21 amino acids. Germline-derived CDR1 and CDR2 are LNHNV and YYDKDF (reference sequence). CDR3: CATSSGQTDTERGTMARKAFF. In DNA form, the CDR3 reads TGTGCCACCAGCAGTGGACAGACCGACACTGAAAGGGGAACGATGGCTCGTAAAGCTTTCTTT.

This clone was found once. V and J are TRBV9 and TRBJ1-1; D is undetermined. The V end was cut by 0 bases, the J end by 4 bases, with 7 bases between. This CDR3 comprises 13 residues. Looked up from germline, CDR1 is SGDLS and CDR2 is YYNGEE. CDR3 residues: CASSVDGVTEAFF. The DNA for the CDR3 is TGTGCCAGCAGCGTAGACGGGGTCACTGAAGCTTTCTTT.

The V and J genes are TRBV7-9 and TRBJ2-6; D uncertain. The germline CDR1 and CDR2 sequences are SEHNR and FQNEAQ (reference sequence). This CDR3 contains 15 residues. Between the trimmed V and J ends, which lost 5 bases and 2 bases, there was a span of 10 bases. The CDR3 nucleotides are TGTGCCAGCAGCCCGGCCCGGGCTGGGGCCAACGTCCTGACTTTC. Its translation is CASSPARAGANVLTF.

This rearrangement joins TRBV28 to TRBJ1-6; D call uncertain. The CDR3 contains 14 residues. Germline lookup yields CDR1 MDHEN and CDR2 SYDVKM. V lost 4 bases and J 5 bases, leaving 9 bases between the germline ends. The CDR3 protein is CASSYPVNNSPLHF. The CDR3 region has the DNA TGTGCCAGCAGTTACCCGGTGAATAATTCACCCCTCCACTTT. The full variable domain, in which reference TRBV28 and TRBJ1-6 provide the parts outside the CDR3, is DVKVTQSSRYLVKRTGEKVFLECVQDMDHENMFWYRQDPGLGLRLIYFSYDVKMKEKGDIPEGYSVSREKKERFSLILESASTNQTSMYLCASSYPVNNSPLHFGNGTRLTVT.

V is TRBV6-5 and J is TRBJ1-4, with D possibly TRBD1 on 6 matching bases. This CDR3 is built from 14 residues. Germline V gene data show CDR1 as MNHEY and CDR2 as SVGAGI. V was cut by 4 bases and J by 5 bases, with 11 bases left in between. This CDR3 is CASSLDRQNEKLFF. As DNA, the CDR3 is TGTGCCAGCAGTTTGGACAGACAGAATGAAAAACTGTTTTTT.